The 4 T cell receptor beta chains presented below share a single source sample, sequenced in a study of T cells in Graves' hyperthyroidism and ophthalmopathy. TCR beta CDR3 regions were amplified from RNA transcripts. First-round RT-PCR with HTBI primers amplified the TCR CDR3 region. TCRdb redid the calling of the multiplex PCR reads with MiXCR, one entry per CDR3 protein. The sample records 250,000 to 300,000 distinct CDR3 sequences, roughly 15% being singletons. The sample comprised blood. The receptors shown here come from a woman aged 50 to 60 with Graves' hyperthyroidism that later progressed to Graves' ophthalmopathy.

V and J are TRBV11-2 and TRBJ1-4; 11 bases fit TRBD1. The trim removed 2 bases at V and 8 bases at J, leaving 7 bases unmatched. Germline lookup yields CDR1 SGHAT and CDR2 FQNNGV. The CDR3 length is 16 residues. CDR3 DNA sequence: TGTGCCAGCAGCTTACTCTCCCGGGACAGGGGGGAAAAACTGTTTTTT. Translated, it gives CASSLLSRDRGEKLFF.

The rearrangement links TRBV6-4 to TRBJ2-3; 7 nucleotides align to TRBD1. Looked up from germline, CDR1 is MRHNA and CDR2 is SNTAGT. V gave up 4 bases and J gave up 1 base; unmatched junction bases: 8. This CDR3 spans 16 amino acids. In nucleotides, the CDR3 is TGTGCCAGCAGTGTCCGGACAGGATCTGGCACAGATACGCAGTATTTT. It encodes CASSVRTGSGTDTQYF.

Many counts were recorded for this clonotype. The CDR3 is CATSRDRGGFDTQYF. CDR3 DNA: TGTGCCACCAGCAGAGATAGGGGCGGCTTTGATACGCAGTATTTT. The V and J genes are TRBV15 and TRBJ2-3; a possible D gene is TRBD1 (5 bases). Germline V gene lookup returns CDR1 LNHNV and CDR2 YYDKDF (reference sequence). The CDR3 has 15 amino acids. V lost 0 bases and J lost 6, with 13 bases in between.

This clonotype was seen at least ten times. The rearrangement uses TRBV29-1 and TRBJ2-7; 12 bases are shared with TRBD2. Germline V lookup: CDR1 SQVTM, CDR2 ANQGSEA. CDR3 length: 13 amino acids. V shed 3 bases, J shed 6 bases, and the junction held 3 bases outside the gene matches. The CDR3 loop reads CSVEGTSGSEQYF. The CDR3 DNA sequence: TGCAGCGTTGAGGGGACTAGCGGGTCCGAGCAGTACTTC.